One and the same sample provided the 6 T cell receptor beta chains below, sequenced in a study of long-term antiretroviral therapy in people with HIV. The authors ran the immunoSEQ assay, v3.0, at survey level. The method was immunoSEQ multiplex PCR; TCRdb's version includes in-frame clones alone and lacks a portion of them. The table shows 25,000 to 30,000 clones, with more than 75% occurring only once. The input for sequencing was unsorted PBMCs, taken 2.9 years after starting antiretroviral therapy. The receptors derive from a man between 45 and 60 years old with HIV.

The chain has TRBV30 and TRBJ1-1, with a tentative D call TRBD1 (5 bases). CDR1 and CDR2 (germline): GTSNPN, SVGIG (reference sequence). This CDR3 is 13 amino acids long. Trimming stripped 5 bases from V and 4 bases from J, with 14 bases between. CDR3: CAWGPGRVTEAFF. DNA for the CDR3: TGTGCCTGGGGCCCCGGCAGGGTCACTGAAGCTTTCTTT.

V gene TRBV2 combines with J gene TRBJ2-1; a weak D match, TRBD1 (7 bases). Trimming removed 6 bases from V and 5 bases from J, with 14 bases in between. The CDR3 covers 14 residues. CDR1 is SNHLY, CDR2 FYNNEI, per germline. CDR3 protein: CASRGGTGDNEQFF. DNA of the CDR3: TGTGCCAGCAGGGGGGGTACAGGGGACAATGAGCAGTTCTTC.

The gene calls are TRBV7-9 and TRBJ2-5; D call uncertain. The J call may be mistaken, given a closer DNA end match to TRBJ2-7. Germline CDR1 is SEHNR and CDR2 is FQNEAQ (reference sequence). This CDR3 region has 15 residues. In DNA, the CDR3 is TGTGCCAGCAGCTTAATTTTGGGCAATTCCTACGAGCAGTACTTC. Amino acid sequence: CASSLILGNSYEQYF.

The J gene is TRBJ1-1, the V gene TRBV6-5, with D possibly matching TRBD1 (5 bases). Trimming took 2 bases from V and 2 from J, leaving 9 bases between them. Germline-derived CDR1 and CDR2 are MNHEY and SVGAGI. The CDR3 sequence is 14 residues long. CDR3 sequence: CASSYRGSNTEAFF. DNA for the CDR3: TGTGCCAGCAGTTACAGGGGATCAAACACTGAAGCTTTCTTT.

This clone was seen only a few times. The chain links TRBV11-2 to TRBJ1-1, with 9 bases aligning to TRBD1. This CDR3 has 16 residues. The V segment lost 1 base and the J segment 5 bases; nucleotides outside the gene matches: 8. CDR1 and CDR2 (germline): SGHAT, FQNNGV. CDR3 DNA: TGTGCCAGCAGCTTAGGGACAGGGGTACGGGGAACTGAAGCTTTCTTT. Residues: CASSLGTGVRGTEAFF.

This CDR3 is CASSYSDSPYGYTF. The DNA of the CDR3 is TGTGCCAGCAGTTACTCGGACAGCCCCTATGGCTACACCTTC. This chain links TRBV6-6 with TRBJ1-2; tentative D call: TRBD1 (6 bases). Per the germline V gene, CDR1 is MNHNY and CDR2 is SVGAGI (reference sequence). Trimming took 0 bases from V and 4 from J, leaving 9 bases between them. The CDR3 extends over 14 amino acids.